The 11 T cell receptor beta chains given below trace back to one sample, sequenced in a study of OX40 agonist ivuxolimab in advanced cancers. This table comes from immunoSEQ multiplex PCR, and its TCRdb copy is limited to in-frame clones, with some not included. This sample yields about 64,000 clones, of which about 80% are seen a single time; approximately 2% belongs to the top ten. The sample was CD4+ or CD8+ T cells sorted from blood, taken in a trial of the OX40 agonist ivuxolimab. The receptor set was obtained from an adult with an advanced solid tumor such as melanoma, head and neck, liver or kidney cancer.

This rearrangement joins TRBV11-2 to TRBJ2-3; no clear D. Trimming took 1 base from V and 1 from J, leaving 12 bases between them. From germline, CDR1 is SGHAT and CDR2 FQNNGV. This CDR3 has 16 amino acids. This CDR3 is CASSLAPGIGTDTQYF. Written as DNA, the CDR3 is TGTGCCAGCAGCTTAGCCCCCGGAATTGGCACAGATACGCAGTATTTT.

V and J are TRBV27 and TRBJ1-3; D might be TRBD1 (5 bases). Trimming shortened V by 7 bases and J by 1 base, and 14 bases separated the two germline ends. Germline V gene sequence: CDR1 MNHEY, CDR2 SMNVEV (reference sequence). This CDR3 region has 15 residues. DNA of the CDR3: TGTGCCAGCAAAGAGCGCAGGGCTTCTGGAAACACCATATATTTT. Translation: CASKERRASGNTIYF.

CDR3 sequence reads: CASSPQDRAGGYTF. The CDR3, as DNA: TGTGCCAGCTCACCCCAAGACAGGGCTGGAGGCTACACCTTC. The chain links TRBV18 to TRBJ1-2; 7 nucleotides match TRBD1. Germline lookup yields CDR1 KGHSH and CDR2 LQKENI. This CDR3 comprises 14 residues. The junction had 9 bases not matched to a gene; V was cut back by 3 bases and J by 8 bases. The variable domain in full, with the rest retrieved from reference TRBV18 and TRBJ1-2, is NAGVMQNPRHLVRRRGQEARLRCSPMKGHSHVYWYRQLPEEGLKFMVYLQKENIIDESGMPKERFSAEFPKEGPSILRIQQVVRGDSAAYFCASSPQDRAGGYTFGSGTRLTVV.

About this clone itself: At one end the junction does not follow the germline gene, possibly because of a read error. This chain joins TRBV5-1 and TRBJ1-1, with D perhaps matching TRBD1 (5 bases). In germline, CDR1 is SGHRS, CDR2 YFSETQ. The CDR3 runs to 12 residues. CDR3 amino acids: CANSGGGTEAFF. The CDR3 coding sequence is TGCGCCAACAGCGGCGGGGGAACTGAAGCTTTCTTT. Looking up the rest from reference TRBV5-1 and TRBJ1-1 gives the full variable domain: KAGVTQTPRYLIKTRGQQVTLSCSPISGHRSVSWYQQTPGQGLQFLFEYFSETQRNKGNFPGRFSGRQFSNSRSEMNVSTLELGDSALYLCANSGGGTEAFFGQGTRLTVV.

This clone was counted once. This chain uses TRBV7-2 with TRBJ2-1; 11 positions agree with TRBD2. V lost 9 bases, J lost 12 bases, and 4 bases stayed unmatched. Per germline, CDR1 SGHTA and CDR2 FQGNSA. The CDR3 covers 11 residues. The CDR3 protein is CASSGGASQFF. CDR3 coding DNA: TGTGCCAGTAGCGGGGGGGCCTCGCAGTTCTTC.

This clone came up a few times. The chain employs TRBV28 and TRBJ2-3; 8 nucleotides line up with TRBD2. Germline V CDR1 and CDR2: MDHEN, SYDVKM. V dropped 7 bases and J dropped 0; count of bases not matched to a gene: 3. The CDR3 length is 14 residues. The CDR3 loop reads CASTIAGSTDTQYF. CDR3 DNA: TGTGCCAGCACAATAGCGGGGAGCACAGATACGCAGTATTTT.

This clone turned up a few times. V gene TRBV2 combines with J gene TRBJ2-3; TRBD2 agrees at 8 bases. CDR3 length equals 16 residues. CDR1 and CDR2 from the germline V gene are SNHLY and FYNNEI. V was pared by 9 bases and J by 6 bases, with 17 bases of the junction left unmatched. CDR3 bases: TGTGCCAGTAAGCGAGAAAGCGGGAGCTCATGGGATACGCAGTATTTT. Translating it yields CASKRESGSSWDTQYF. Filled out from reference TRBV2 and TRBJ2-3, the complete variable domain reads EPEVTQTPSHQVTQMGQEVILRCVPISNHLYFYWYRQILGQKVEFLVSFYNNEISEKSEIFDDQFSVERPDGSNFTLKIRSTKLEDSAMYFCASKRESGSSWDTQYFGPGTRLTVL.

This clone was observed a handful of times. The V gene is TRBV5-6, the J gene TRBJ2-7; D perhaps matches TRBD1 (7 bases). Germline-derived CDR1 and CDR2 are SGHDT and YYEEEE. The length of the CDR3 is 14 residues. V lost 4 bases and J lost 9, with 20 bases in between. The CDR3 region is CASSPRTGGGWQYF. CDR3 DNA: TGTGCCAGCAGCCCGAGGACAGGAGGAGGGTGGCAGTACTTC.

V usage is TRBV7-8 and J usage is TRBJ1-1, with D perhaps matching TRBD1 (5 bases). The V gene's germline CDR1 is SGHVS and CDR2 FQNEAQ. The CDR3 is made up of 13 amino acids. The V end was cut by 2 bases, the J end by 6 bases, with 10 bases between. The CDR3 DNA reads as TGTGCCAGCAGCTTACTAGGGGCGGCTGAAGCTTTCTTT. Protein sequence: CASSLLGAAEAFF.

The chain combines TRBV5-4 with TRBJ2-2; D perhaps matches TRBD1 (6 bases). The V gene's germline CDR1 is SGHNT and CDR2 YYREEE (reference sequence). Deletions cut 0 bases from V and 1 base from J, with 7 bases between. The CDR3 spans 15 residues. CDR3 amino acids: CASSLETGNTGELFF. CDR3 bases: TGTGCCAGCAGCTTGGAGACAGGGAACACCGGGGAGCTGTTTTTT.

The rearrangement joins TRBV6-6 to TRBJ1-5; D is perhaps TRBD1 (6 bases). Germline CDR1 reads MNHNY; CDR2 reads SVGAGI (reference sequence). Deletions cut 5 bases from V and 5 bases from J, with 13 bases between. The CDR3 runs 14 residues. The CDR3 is CASSPRGWDQPQHF. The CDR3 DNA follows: TGTGCCAGCAGTCCCAGGGGCTGGGATCAGCCCCAGCATTTT.